This TCR beta chain was recovered during a study of blood T cells in healthy people across ages. Remarks on this clonotype: Its antigen is as yet unknown.

Each donor was a healthy Caucasian individual from Russia, aged roughly 6 to 95. The study isolated at least 6.5 million PBMCs from each sample. The V gene lost 4 bases and the J gene lost 7 bases, with 7 bases spanning the gap. Germline-derived CDR1 and CDR2 are SNHLY and FYNNEI. This CDR3 has 11 amino acids. Together with a sample-barcoded 5' primer, a J-beta primer mix was included in a second PCR lasting roughly 6 to 12 cycles. Each CDR3 protein is one row after TCRdb ran MiXCR on the 5' RACE reads. The top ten clones hold about 38% of a sample with around 800,000 distinct CDR3 sequences, about 53% of them seen once. The study's findings and limits: Roughly linearly, TCR beta diversity per million T cells fell as age increased. Estimates based on one million T cells were treated as lower bounds.

V and J are TRBV2 and TRBJ1-1, with no clear D. This TCR was recovered from a man aged 80 or over in good health. The specimen sequenced was blood. The CDR3 loop reads CASSARLEAFF. As DNA, the CDR3 is TGTGCCAGCAGTGCCCGGCTTGAAGCTTTCTTT.